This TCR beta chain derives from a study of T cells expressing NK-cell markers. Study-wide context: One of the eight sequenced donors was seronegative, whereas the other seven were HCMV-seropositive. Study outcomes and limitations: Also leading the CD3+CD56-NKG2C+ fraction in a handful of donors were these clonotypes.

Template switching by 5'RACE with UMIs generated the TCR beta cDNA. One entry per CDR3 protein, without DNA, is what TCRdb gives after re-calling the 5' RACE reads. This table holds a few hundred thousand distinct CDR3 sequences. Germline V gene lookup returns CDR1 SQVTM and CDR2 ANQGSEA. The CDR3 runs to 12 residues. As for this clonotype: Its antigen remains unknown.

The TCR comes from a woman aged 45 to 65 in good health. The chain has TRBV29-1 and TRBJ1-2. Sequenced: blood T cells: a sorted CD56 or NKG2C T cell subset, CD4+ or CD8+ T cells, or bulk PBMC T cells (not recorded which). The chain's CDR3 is CSVRQSNYGYTF.